The 8 T cell receptor beta chains below come from one sample, sequenced in a study of cytomegalovirus exposure and HLA in healthy donors. It was with 60 Vbeta and 13 Jbeta primers that the PCR ran. The assay was immunoSEQ multiplex PCR, and TCRdb's table has in-frame clones only and misses some. The sample consists of under 150,000 clones, about three quarters of them appearing once. Sequencing was performed on PBMCs. These TCRs come from a human donor in good health.

This chain connects TRBV18 to TRBJ2-2, with D tentatively TRBD1 (6 bases). V gave up 6 bases and J gave up 5 bases, with 19 bases separating them. The CDR3 spans 16 residues. CDR1 and CDR2 (germline): KGHSH, LQKENI. The CDR3 bases are TGTGCCAGCTCCAAAATGACAGGTCGAGGGACCGGGGAGCTGTTTTTT. This codes for CASSKMTGRGTGELFF.

This chain links TRBV5-1 with TRBJ2-1; the match to TRBD2 covers 8 bases. CDR3 length: 16 residues. CDR1 and CDR2 (germline): SGHRS, YFSETQ. The junction had 9 bases not matched to a gene; V was cut back by 3 bases and J by 4 bases. CDR3 nucleotides: TGCGCCAGCAGCTCCCTTAGCGGGACCCTATACAATGAGCAGTTCTTC. Its translation is CASSSLSGTLYNEQFF.

The chain is built from TRBV11-2 and TRBJ2-5; D possibly corresponds to TRBD2 (6 bases). CDR1 and CDR2 from the germline V gene are SGHAT and FQNNGV. V was shortened by 5 bases and J by 2 bases, with 12 bases between the two germline ends. The CDR3 is made up of 14 amino acids. CDR3: CASSTWEVQETQYF. DNA for the CDR3: TGTGCCAGCAGCACCTGGGAGGTTCAAGAGACCCAGTACTTC.

The genes are TRBV2 and TRBJ1-3, with unresolved D. This CDR3 spans 11 amino acids. Germline V gene lookup returns CDR1 SNHLY and CDR2 FYNNEI. V was cut by 4 bases and J by 4 bases, with 2 bases left in between. The CDR3, as DNA: TGTGCCAGCAGTGCGGGAAACACCATATATTTT. The encoded protein is CASSAGNTIYF.

In this sample, this clone turned up once. The chain carries TRBV10-3 and TRBJ2-1; 10 nucleotides agree with TRBD2. The CDR3 is 14 amino acids. Germline V gene lookup returns CDR1 ENHRY and CDR2 SYGVKD. The V gene end was trimmed by 4 bases and the J gene end by 6 bases; junction bases not matched to a gene: 3. Here the CDR3 reads CAISVAGGPNEQFF. The CDR3 DNA reads TGTGCCATCAGTGTAGCGGGAGGTCCCAATGAGCAGTTCTTC.

The chain is built from TRBV7-3 and TRBJ2-3, with 7 bases lining up with TRBD2. The CDR3 consists of 15 residues. Germline loops: CDR1 SGHTA, CDR2 FQGTGA. Trimming removed 0 bases from V and 4 bases from J; junction bases left unmatched: 4. The CDR3 loop is CASSLTRGEADTQYF. CDR3 coding DNA: TGTGCCAGCAGCTTAACCCGGGGGGAGGCAGATACGCAGTATTTT.

The V gene is TRBV7-9, the J gene TRBJ1-4; D remains ambiguous. The CDR3 covers 14 residues. Trimming left V 3 bases short and J 3 bases short, with 8 bases between. Per the germline V gene, CDR1 is SEHNR and CDR2 is FQNEAQ (reference sequence). This CDR3 is CASSLGVSNEKLFF. CDR3 bases: TGTGCCAGCAGCTTGGGCGTCTCTAATGAAAAACTGTTTTTT.

The rearrangement links TRBV5-1 to TRBJ1-1; TRBD1 matches at 8 bases. Germline V gives CDR1 SGHRS, CDR2 YFSETQ. The CDR3 totals 16 residues. The ends lost 3 bases at V and 0 bases at J; junction bases unmatched: 7. The CDR3 DNA follows: TGCGCCAGCAGCTCCGGACGACAGGGGATGAACACTGAAGCTTTCTTT. It encodes CASSSGRQGMNTEAFF. Complete variable domain (other parts from reference TRBV5-1 and TRBJ1-1): KAGVTQTPRYLIKTRGQQVTLSCSPISGHRSVSWYQQTPGQGLQFLFEYFSETQRNKGNFPGRFSGRQFSNSRSEMNVSTLELGDSALYLCASSSGRQGMNTEAFFGQGTRLTVV.